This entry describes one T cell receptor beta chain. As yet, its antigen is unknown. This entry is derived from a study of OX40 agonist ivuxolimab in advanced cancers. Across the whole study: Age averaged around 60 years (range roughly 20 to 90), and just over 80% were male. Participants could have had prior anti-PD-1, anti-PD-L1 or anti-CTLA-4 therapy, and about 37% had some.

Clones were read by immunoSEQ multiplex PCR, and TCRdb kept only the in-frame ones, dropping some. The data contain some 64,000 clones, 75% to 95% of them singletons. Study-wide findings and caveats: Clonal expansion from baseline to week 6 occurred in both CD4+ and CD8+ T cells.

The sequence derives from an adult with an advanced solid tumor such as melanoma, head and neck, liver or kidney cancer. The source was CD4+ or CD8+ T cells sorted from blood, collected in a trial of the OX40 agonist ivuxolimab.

In DNA, the CDR3 is TGTGCCAGCAGCCGGCGACAGGGGGTTTCTGGAAACACCATATATTTT. This encodes CASSRRQGVSGNTIYF. This rearrangement joins TRBV14 to TRBJ1-3, with 9 bases matching TRBD1. The CDR3 runs to 16 residues. Losses at the gene ends were 4 bases for V and 1 base for J; bases not matched to a gene: 5. The germline gives CDR1 SGHDN, CDR2 FVKESK.